This T cell receptor beta chain was captured in a study of neoadjuvant nivolumab and ipilimumab in lung cancer (dated by TCRdb to about 2020). Regarding the study in general: In the NEOSTAR trial, nivolumab was administered intravenously at 3 mg/kg on days 1, 15 and 29, and the combination arm also received ipilimumab 1 mg/kg on day 1 only. TCR repertoires were compared between pretherapy (baseline) peripheral blood and tumors resected at surgery after neoadjuvant immune checkpoint blockade. Matched pretherapy and resected tumor pairs were analyzed for seven patients, of whom four received nivolumab and three received nivolumab plus ipilimumab. In the trial, 44 patients with operable NSCLC were treated, of whom 23 were randomized to nivolumab monotherapy and about 21 to nivolumab plus ipilimumab. The major pathologic response (MPR) rate in the intention-to-treat population in each study arm was designated as the primary trial endpoint. Study-level results and caveats: From pretherapy to surgery, tumor T-cell richness and clonality increased in three of three dual-therapy tumors but in only two of four nivolumab-treated tumors. Resected tumors had greater TCR richness and clonality than tumor-adjacent uninvolved lung, and increases were observed in more dual-therapy-treated tumors. There was no significant correlation between TCR clonality and pathologic tumor regression, and just a single major-pathologic-response sample was available for the clonality-regression analysis. Pretherapy blood TCR richness correlated positively with richness in tumors resected after neoadjuvant therapy (Spearman R = 0.82). A small number of samples was subjected to TCR sequencing.

The time point label, read with the paper, signifies: pretherapy, before neoadjuvant immune checkpoint inhibitors. Samples came from the phase 2 randomized NEOSTAR trial, which tested neoadjuvant nivolumab or nivolumab plus ipilimumab followed by surgery in operable NSCLC. In this sample, this clone turned up a few times. There is no known antigen for this receptor. No qualities accompany the bases; no much larger clone lies one base away. V is cut by 3 bases and J by 4 bases, and the space between the germline ends is 21 bases. The CDR3 starts with the cysteine, ends with the phenylalanine, and has 17 residues. Only CDR3 DNA is held: 51 bases, read in frame from base 1. As encoded in the germline V gene, CDR1 is MNHNS while CDR2 is SASEGT. Library construction relied on the immunoSEQ multiplex PCR assay. Per the source publication's procedure: Repertoires were summarized in terms of richness and clonality, and significantly expanded and contracted clones between pre- and post-therapy samples were identified. Entries here come from immuneACCESS through TCRdb and include only in-frame sequences with V and J called. Some clones fail to appear in such tables; in the studies checked, an unresolved V gene covers under half of the shortfall, and the cause of the remainder is unknown. Clonal size and the V and J genes are those of that table, whereas D and trimming came from the DNA. This sample is represented by about 18,000 clones; 87% of them were singletons. The top ten clones comprise approximately 2.1% of the sample.

The origin of this receptor is an adult with non-small cell lung cancer. Sequenced here: peripheral blood, sampled before neoadjuvant nivolumab, alone or with ipilimumab. The rearrangement combines TRBV6-1 with TRBJ1-2, with no confidently assigned D gene. The nucleotides are TGTGCCAGCAGTGACCTTGGAGGCAGGAGGAGTGGCTATGGCTACACCTTC. Translated, it gives CASSDLGGRRSGYGYTF.